This is a list of T cell receptor beta chains from one sample in a study of blood T cell repertoires in COVID-19. The table came from immunoSEQ multiplex PCR; TCRdb's copy has only in-frame clones and leaves some out. The sample contains about 310,000 clones, 75% to 90% of which appear only once. Sequencing used PBMCs or T cells enriched from blood (not recorded which). All receptors come from a woman aged 40 to 50 who had recovered from COVID-19. CDR3s include the opening cysteine and the closing phenylalanine or tryptophan. The D gene is left open where the match is weak. Rows may omit the clone size; those that give it use once, few, many or a size class.

>TRBV9|TRBJ1-2|TRBD1|NA
TGTGCCAGCAGCGTAGGGGACAGGGGGGTCTATGGCTACACCTTC
CASSVGDRGVYGYTF
>TRBV21-1|TRBJ2-1|NA|once
TGTGCCAACGAAAGGGAAGGACAGGGGTACAATGAGCAGTTCTTC
CANEREGQGYNEQFF
>TRBV10-1|TRBJ2-5|NA|once
TGCGCCAGCAGTGAGTCAAGGGGCCAGGAGACCCAGTACTTC
CASSESRGQETQYF
>TRBV13|TRBJ2-5|TRBD1|once
TGTGCCAGCAGCTCGCGGGACAGGGGGTCGGAGACCCAGTACTTC
CASSSRDRGSETQYF
>TRBV6-8|TRBJ1-5|NA|few
TGTGCCAGCAGTTACTCATGGGGCGTCAATCAGCCCCAGCATTTT
CASSYSWGVNQPQHF
>TRBV5-4|TRBJ1-2|NA|NA
TGTGCCAGCAGCTTACAGGGTCCTAACTATGGCTACACCTTC
CASSLQGPNYGYTF
>TRBV10-3|TRBJ1-3|TRBD1|NA
TGTGCCACTACAGGGGTGTCTGGAAACACCATATATTTT
CATTGVSGNTIYF
>TRBV4-3|TRBJ2-7|TRBD1|NA
TGCGCCAGCAGCCAAGGTCTTGGGACAGGGATCGGAGAGCAGTACTTC
CASSQGLGTGIGEQYF
>TRBV7-8|TRBJ2-1|TRBD2|NA
TGTGCCAGCAGCCCGCGACTAGCGGGGCCAAATGAGCAGTTCTTC
CASSPRLAGPNEQFF
>TRBV12-3/TRBV12-4|TRBJ2-2|TRBD1|NA
TGTGCCAGCAGTTACCAGGGGGCCGGGGAGCTGTTTTTT
CASSYQGAGELFF
>TRBV29-1|TRBJ2-3|TRBD2|few
TGCAGCGTTGAAGGTCCGGGACTAGCGGCAGATACGCAGTATTTT
CSVEGPGLAADTQYF
>TRBV6-2/TRBV6-3|TRBJ2-5|NA|NA
TGTGCCAGCAGTTCGAGCAGGGAGACCCAGTACTTC
CASSSSRETQYF
>TRBV7-3|TRBJ2-5|NA|NA
TGTGCCAGCAGCGAACAGGGTATCCAAGAGACCCAGTACTTC
CASSEQGIQETQYF